The rows below give T cell receptor beta chains drawn from one sample of a study of cytomegalovirus exposure and HLA in healthy donors. Some clones are missing from TCRdb's copy, which holds only in-frame ones; the method was immunoSEQ multiplex PCR. The top ten clones hold about 22% of a sample with 75,000 to 90,000 clones, 79% of them seen once. What was sequenced was PBMCs. The receptors were gathered from a woman between 40 and 55 years old in good health and CMV-seropositive. CDR3s include the opening cysteine and the closing phenylalanine or tryptophan. A D gene is named only where the DNA matches it firmly. Clone size is not always given. Where it is, it says once, few, many or a class for expanded clones.

V,J,D,size,DNA,CDR3
TRBV2,TRBJ1-5,TRBD1,NA,TGTGCCAGCAAGCGTGACAGGGTTAGCAATCAGCCCCAGCATTTT,CASKRDRVSNQPQHF
TRBV9,TRBJ1-2,NA,NA,TGTGCCAGCAGCCCGACAAGCTCAACAGAGCATCTCTATGGCTACACCTTC,CASSPTSSTEHLYGYTF
TRBV10-3,TRBJ2-5,NA,NA,TGTGCCATCAGTGTAATACCCCGGGAGACCCAGTACTTC,CAISVIPRETQYF
TRBV2,TRBJ1-2,TRBD1,few,TGTGCCAGCAGTGCGCTGCAGGGGGCGAATGGCTACACCTTC,CASSALQGANGYTF
TRBV28,TRBJ2-3,TRBD1,NA,TGTGCCAGCAGTTCCTGGGGACAGGGGGCAGATACGCAGTATTTT,CASSSWGQGADTQYF
TRBV28,TRBJ2-7,TRBD2,NA,TGTGCCAGCAGCTCTAGCGGAAGCTCCTACGAGCAGTACTTC,CASSSSGSSYEQYF
TRBV5-1,TRBJ2-2,NA,NA,TGCGCCAGCAGCTGGGACATGGCAAACACCGGGGAGCTGTTTTTT,CASSWDMANTGELFF
TRBV6-1,TRBJ2-7,NA,NA,TGTGCCAGCAGTGAAGTTAGGGGGGGGCCCTACGAGCAGTACTTC,CASSEVRGGPYEQYF
TRBV18,TRBJ2-6,NA,NA,TGTGCCAGCTCACCAGGGGGGAGCTCTGGGGCCAACGTCCTGACTTTC,CASSPGGSSGANVLTF
TRBV30,TRBJ1-5,NA,NA,TGTGCCTGGAGTACGTCCCGAGGAGGGCCCCAGCATTTT,CAWSTSRGGPQHF
TRBV28,TRBJ1-1,NA,NA,TGTGCCAGCAGTTTGTCGGGGGGTTTGAACACTGAAGCTTTCTTT,CASSLSGGLNTEAFF
TRBV30,TRBJ1-2,NA,NA,TGTGCCTGGAGTCTCCAGGACTATGGCTACACCTTC,CAWSLQDYGYTF
TRBV2,TRBJ1-1,NA,few,TGTGCCAGCAGAGGTGGCAGGGTCTCTGCTGAAGCTTTCTTT,CASRGGRVSAEAFF
TRBV6-1,TRBJ2-7,NA,few,TGTCAAATTAAAGGTCCAGGTTCCTACGAGCAGTACTTC,CQIKGPGSYEQYF
TRBV6-5,TRBJ2-1,TRBD2,NA,TGTGCCAGCAGTTACCCGGCGGGAGGTGGGAATGAGCAGTTCTTC,CASSYPAGGGNEQFF
TRBV4-1,TRBJ1-5,NA,NA,TGCGCCAGCAGCCCCACGGACAGAGGGGATAATCAGCCCCAGCATTTT,CASSPTDRGDNQPQHF
TRBV5-1,TRBJ1-1,NA,few,TGCGCCAGCAGCTTGGTATTTTTGAGGGAGGGCACTGAAGCTTTCTTT,CASSLVFLREGTEAFF
TRBV29-1,TRBJ2-7,TRBD2,NA,TGCAGCGTTGGAGGGACTAGCGGGATTTCCTCCTACGAGCAGTACTTC,CSVGGTSGISSYEQYF
TRBV2,TRBJ2-3,TRBD2,NA,TGTGCCAGTGGACTAGCGGGGGCAGATACGCAGTATTTT,CASGLAGADTQYF
TRBV19,TRBJ1-5,NA,NA,TGTGCCAGTACAGCGTATAGCAATCAGCCCCAGCATTTT,CASTAYSNQPQHF
TRBV6-5,TRBJ2-1,TRBD2,few,TGTGCCAGCAGTTACTCGACTAGCCTAAGCTACAATGAGCAGTTCTTC,CASSYSTSLSYNEQFF
TRBV27,TRBJ1-5,NA,NA,TGTGCCAGCAGTTGGACAGCTAGCAATCAGCCCCAGCATTTT,CASSWTASNQPQHF
TRBV9,TRBJ2-1,NA,NA,TGTGCCAGCAGCTCGCGAAAGTACAATGAGCAGTTCTTC,CASSSRKYNEQFF
TRBV28,TRBJ2-5,NA,NA,TGTGCCAGCAGTTCAACAGGGAGAGAGACCCAGTACTTC,CASSSTGRETQYF
TRBV6-5,TRBJ1-5,NA,NA,TGTGCCAGCCGAGCCCAGGGGACCCCTTCCGCTTGGAATTTT,CASRAQGTPSAWNF
TRBV30,TRBJ1-2,TRBD1,NA,TGTGCCTGGAGTGTTAACCTAAAATTAGGACAGGGAGACGGCTACACCTTC,CAWSVNLKLGQGDGYTF
TRBV30,TRBJ1-5,TRBD1,NA,TGTGCCTGGAGTGTAGGGGGCCAACAGCCCCAGCATTTT,CAWSVGGQQPQHF
TRBV18,TRBJ2-2,NA,NA,TGTGCCAGCTCACCACCGCGGGACAGAGCACCGGGGGAGCTGTTTTTT,CASSPPRDRAPGELFF
TRBV6-1,TRBJ1-4,NA,NA,TGTGCCAGCAGTGAATTGGGGCAGATGGCTGAAAAACTGTTTTTT,CASSELGQMAEKLFF
TRBV30,TRBJ2-2,TRBD2,once,TGTGCCTGGAAACTGACTAGCGGGAGTACCGGGGAGCTGTTTTTT,CAWKLTSGSTGELFF
TRBV19,TRBJ2-1,TRBD2,NA,TGTGCCAGTAGTATGGTGGCGGGAGACTGGAGCAATGAGCAGTTCTTC,CASSMVAGDWSNEQFF
TRBV18,TRBJ2-7,NA,once,TGTGCCAGCTCACCAACAGTGTCCTACGAGCAGTACTTC,CASSPTVSYEQYF
TRBV5-4,TRBJ2-3,TRBD1,NA,TGTGCCAGCAGCTTGCAGGACAGGGATACGCAGTATTTT,CASSLQDRDTQYF
TRBV11-1,TRBJ2-7,NA,NA,TGTGCCAGCAGCCAAAGTCGGGGTGGCGAGCAGTACTTC,CASSQSRGGEQYF
TRBV6-5,TRBJ1-1,NA,few,TGTGCCAGCAGTTACGAAGGGGTGTCAGCCACTGAAGCTTTCTTT,CASSYEGVSATEAFF
TRBV29-1,TRBJ1-1,NA,NA,TGCAGCTCAATTAATGGCCCGAACACTGAAGCTTTCTTT,CSSINGPNTEAFF
TRBV29-1,TRBJ2-1,TRBD2,NA,TGCAGCGTTGGAGCGGGAGTGGGCAATGAGCAGTTCTTC,CSVGAGVGNEQFF
TRBV2,TRBJ2-7,NA,once,TGTGCCAGCAGTGAAGAGGCAGGGGCCCTGGGCGAGCAGTACTTC,CASSEEAGALGEQYF
TRBV5-8,TRBJ2-1,TRBD1,few,TGTGCCAGCAGCTTCGGACAGGGAGTCTACAATGAGCAGTTCTTC,CASSFGQGVYNEQFF
TRBV5-4,TRBJ1-2,TRBD1,NA,TGTGCCAGCAGCTTACCGGGACAGCTTCTGAACTATGGCTACACCTTC,CASSLPGQLLNYGYTF
TRBV6-1,TRBJ1-2,NA,many,TGTGCCAGCAAAGAGCGGATCAACTATGGCTACACCTTC,CASKERINYGYTF
TRBV5-1,TRBJ2-3,TRBD1,few,TGCGCCAGCAGCCCTCCCCGGGACAGGGGCACAGATACGCAGTATTTT,CASSPPRDRGTDTQYF
TRBV6-5,TRBJ2-3,NA,NA,TGTGCCAGCAGTTACTCTTTACAGGGTCCCACAGATACGCAGTATTTT,CASSYSLQGPTDTQYF
TRBV5-1,TRBJ1-3,NA,few,TGCGCCAGCAGCTTGCTGGGCCCCGATGCTGGAAACACCATATATTTT,CASSLLGPDAGNTIYF
TRBV10-1,TRBJ1-2,TRBD1,NA,TGCGCCAGCAGTGAGCCGGGACAGGGCTTCGGAGCCCTATATGGCTACACCTTC,CASSEPGQGFGALYGYTF
TRBV5-1,TRBJ2-3,TRBD2,NA,TGCGCCAGCAGACCGGGACTAGCGACATACACAGATACGCAGTATTTT,CASRPGLATYTDTQYF
TRBV6-5,TRBJ1-4,NA,NA,TGTGCCAGCAGTTACTCGGCGGGGGAAAAACTGTTTTTT,CASSYSAGEKLFF
TRBV18,TRBJ1-4,NA,NA,TGTGCCAGCTCACTCAGGGTAAATGAAAAACTGTTTTTT,CASSLRVNEKLFF